One and the same sample provided the 17 T cell receptor beta chains below, sequenced in a study of control samples from healthy donors and cancer patients. Sequencing was performed with immunoSEQ multiplex PCR; in TCRdb, only in-frame clones are kept and a portion is missing. The sample lists 120,000 or so clones, roughly 90% occurring once. Input material: blood. All receptors derive from a woman between 18 and 29 years old in good health.

This chain joins TRBV9 and TRBJ2-2; the match to TRBD1 covers 7 bases. With 4 bases clipped from V and 7 bases from J, the junction kept 7 bases outside the gene matches. Germline lookup yields CDR1 SGDLS and CDR2 YYNGEE. This CDR3 has 14 residues. CDR3 bases: TGTGCCAGCAGCCGGGTAGGGGGCGGCGGGGAGCTGTTTTTT. This sequence encodes CASSRVGGGGELFF.

The table lists this clone with a count of one. The gene calls are TRBV5-1 and TRBJ1-1; D remains unclear. With 6 bases removed from V and 0 bases from J, the gap between germline ends came to 15 bases. CDR3 length equals 15 residues. Per the germline V gene, CDR1 is SGHRS and CDR2 is YFSETQ. In DNA, the CDR3 is TGCGCCAGCAAATTAATGGATTACGTGAACACTGAAGCTTTCTTT. This codes for CASKLMDYVNTEAFF.

The chain joins TRBV4-3 to TRBJ2-1, with 10 bases identical to TRBD2. J gave up 5 bases and V 4 bases, and 8 bases lay outside the gene matches. This CDR3 region has 16 residues. Germline assignment: CDR1 LGHNA and CDR2 YSLEER. The CDR3 spells CASSPQLAGLDNEQFF. The CDR3 DNA reads as TGCGCCAGCAGCCCACAACTAGCGGGGCTTGACAATGAGCAGTTCTTC.

The genes are TRBV6-4 and TRBJ1-4, with TRBD1 as a possible D gene (5 bases). Germline loops: CDR1 MRHNA, CDR2 SNTAGT. This CDR3 region has 13 residues. The V end lost 0 bases, the J end lost 10 bases, and 9 bases lay between the germline ends. The CDR3 DNA reads TGTGCCAGCAGTGACTCTTCCGGGACAAAACTGTTTTTT. Its protein product is CASSDSSGTKLFF.

The V call is TRBV5-6, the J call TRBJ2-3, with TRBD2 matching 10 bases. The length of the CDR3 is 16 residues. V trimming: 4 bases; J trimming: 1 base; junction bases outside the gene matches: 6. CDR1 and CDR2 (germline): SGHDT, YYEEEE. The CDR3 DNA is TGTGCCAGCAGCCTAGCGGGAGATGGTGGCACAGATACGCAGTATTTT. Translating it yields CASSLAGDGGTDTQYF.

This rearrangement joins TRBV6-2 or TRBV6-3 to TRBJ1-5; TRBD1 might be the D (5 bases). The CDR3 has 15 amino acids. Germline V lookup: CDR1 MNHEY, CDR2 SVGEGT. Trimming stripped 8 bases from V and 4 bases from J, with 18 bases between. CDR3 coding DNA: TGTGCCAGCCGTTGGGGACTGCAACAAAATCAGCCCCAGCATTTT. Protein sequence: CASRWGLQQNQPQHF.

The chain carries TRBV30 and TRBJ2-5; tentatively, D is TRBD1 or TRBD2 (5 bases each). The CDR3 has 14 residues. V dropped 5 bases and J dropped 1 base, with 14 bases sitting between them. Germline CDR1 is GTSNPN and CDR2 is SVGIG (reference sequence). The CDR3 loop is CAWGGKKAQETQYF. In DNA form, the CDR3 reads TGTGCCTGGGGGGGTAAGAAAGCCCAAGAGACCCAGTACTTC.

This rearrangement joins TRBV7-2 to TRBJ2-7, with D unclear. Germline V gene sequence: CDR1 SGHTA, CDR2 FQGNSA. Trimming took off 5 bases at V and 3 bases at J, with 14 bases between the two ends. The CDR3 sequence is 14 residues long. This CDR3 reads CASSPKQAIYEQYF. DNA of the CDR3: TGTGCCAGCAGCCCAAAGCAGGCTATCTACGAGCAGTACTTC.

This clone was found once. The rearrangement uses TRBV5-4 and TRBJ2-3, with TRBD2 identical over 9 bases. V was clipped by 4 bases and J by 0 bases; unmatched bases: 9. Per germline, CDR1 SGHNT and CDR2 YYREEE (reference sequence). The CDR3 is made up of 17 amino acids. CDR3 bases: TGTGCCAGCAGCCCTCGCGCGGGGGGGCCAAGCACAGATACGCAGTATTTT. Encoded protein: CASSPRAGGPSTDTQYF.

V gene TRBV5-8 combines with J gene TRBJ2-1; TRBD1 or TRBD2 may be the D gene (5 bases each). V gave up 0 bases and J gave up 3 bases, with 13 bases separating them. CDR1 and CDR2 from the germline V gene are SGHTS and YDEGEE. The CDR3 has 16 residues. CDR3 DNA: TGTGCCAGCAGCTTGGGGGACCGAACGGGCTACAATGAGCAGTTCTTC. Translating it yields CASSLGDRTGYNEQFF.

V is TRBV7-3 and J is TRBJ2-7; TRBD2 agrees at 9 bases. This CDR3 has 16 amino acids. Germline CDR1 SGHTA, CDR2 FQGTGA. Trimming cost V 1 base and J 2 bases; bases outside gene matches: 6. CDR3 bases: TGTGCCAGCAGCTTAAAGCCTCTAGCGGGACCCTACGAGCAGTACTTC. The encoded protein is CASSLKPLAGPYEQYF.

The rearrangement joins TRBV19 to TRBJ2-5; 13 bases align to TRBD2. CDR1 is LNHDA and CDR2 is SQIVND in the germline V gene (reference sequence). This CDR3 contains 15 residues. J gave up 4 bases and V 6 bases, and 5 bases lay outside the gene matches. The CDR3 nucleotides read TGTGCCAGTAGACAAGGACTAGCGGGAGCAGAGACCCAGTACTTC. It yields the protein CASRQGLAGAETQYF.

The chain has TRBV4-3 and TRBJ2-1, with unresolved D. Trimming took 0 bases from V and 7 from J, leaving 4 bases between them. The germline V gene has CDR1 LGHNA and CDR2 YSLEER. The CDR3 sequence is 12 residues long. CDR3 residues: CASSQEGNEQFF. In DNA, the CDR3 is TGCGCCAGCAGCCAAGAGGGGAATGAGCAGTTCTTC.

The J gene is TRBJ2-7, the V gene TRBV19; TRBD2 matches 11 bases. Per germline, CDR1 LNHDA and CDR2 SQIVND (reference sequence). This CDR3 is 13 amino acids long. V lost 10 bases to trimming and J lost 7 bases; unmatched junction nucleotides: 9. CDR3: CATRTSGQREQYF. CDR3 nucleotides: TGTGCCACCCGGACTAGCGGGCAGAGGGAGCAGTACTTC.

The chain has TRBV4-3 and TRBJ1-1; tentative D call: TRBD1 (5 bases). With 2 bases removed from V and 5 bases from J, the gap between germline ends came to 18 bases. Per the germline V gene, CDR1 is LGHNA and CDR2 is YSLEER. The CDR3 length is 16 residues. The CDR3 coding sequence is TGCGCCAGCAGCCAACGCCCCCCAGGGAGGGAAACTGAAGCTTTCTTT. This translates into CASSQRPPGRETEAFF.

The V and J genes are TRBV18 and TRBJ2-7, with TRBD1 matching over 8 bases. The CDR3 sequence is 15 residues long. Germline-derived CDR1 and CDR2 are KGHSH and LQKENI. With 6 bases clipped from V and 2 bases from J, the junction kept 9 bases outside the gene matches. The CDR3 region is CASSNRGSLTYEQYF. The CDR3 DNA reads as TGTGCCAGCTCTAACAGGGGGTCCCTGACCTACGAGCAGTACTTC.

CDR3 DNA sequence: TGTGCCAGCAGCCAAACTGGCGTCGATGAGCAGTTCTTC. Its protein product is CASSQTGVDEQFF. This chain uses TRBV14 with TRBJ2-1; D gene ambiguous. The CDR3 contains 13 residues. Per the germline V gene, CDR1 is SGHDN and CDR2 is FVKESK. Trimming took off 2 bases at V and 8 bases at J, with 10 bases between the two ends.